This T cell receptor beta chain derives from a study of shared T cell receptors in the human thymus. The table came from immunoSEQ multiplex PCR; TCRdb's copy has only in-frame clones and leaves some out. The table includes hundreds of thousands of clones, approximately 83% detected once. The junction had 9 bases not matched to a gene; V was cut back by 2 bases and J by 6 bases. Germline lookup yields CDR1 MNHNS and CDR2 SASEGT. The CDR3 is 16 amino acids. These data were likewise used in another study, on human thymus T cells. Turning to that study: Related work found strong thymic repertoire overlap between unrelated individuals.

The sequenced material came from thymocytes. The chain is built from TRBV6-1 and TRBJ2-1; 8 nucleotides align to TRBD1. This receptor was identified in a girl in the first two years of life with a congenital heart defect. The CDR3 sequence: CASSEMEGQVGNEQFF. The CDR3 nucleotides read TGTGCCAGCAGTGAAATGGAGGGACAGGTAGGCAATGAGCAGTTCTTC.